This T cell receptor beta chain is drawn from a study of CD8+ T cells in alopecia areata. This clone occurred a few times. Its target is unknown. Treatment defined: oral pan-JAK inhibitor, 5-10 mg twice daily. Reverse transcribed after extraction, RNA yielded cDNA as the sequencing template. Repertoires were generated with immunoSEQ multiplex PCR, while TCRdb's copy carries only in-frame clones and drops some. The sample yields fewer than 350,000 clones, roughly 64% seen once. Whole-study findings and limits: Normal scalp showed lower clonality than lesional scalp, especially alopecia totalis/universalis. Only one nonresponder was present, which leaves the link between baseline CD8+ expansion and response uncertain. Within the top 100, expanded CD8+ clones significantly decreased with tofacitinib, as did scalp clonality. On tofacitinib, scalp and blood still held many of the expanded lesional clones.

Sequencing was performed on CD4+ T cells sorted from blood, taken at week 24, from a patient treated with tofacitinib. The TCR was taken from a human donor with alopecia areata.

CDR3 in amino acids: CASSLSTGPASGNTIYF. CDR3 coding DNA: TGCGCCAGCAGCTTATCGACAGGGCCCGCTTCTGGAAACACCATATATTTT. This chain joins TRBV5-1 and TRBJ1-3; 7 positions agree with TRBD1. V was clipped by 2 bases and J by 1 base; unmatched bases: 9. The CDR3 extends over 17 amino acids. Germline V gene data show CDR1 as SGHRS and CDR2 as YFSETQ.